A single sample gave rise to the 16 T cell receptor beta chains below, sequenced in a study of T cell repertoires in cytomegalovirus infection. Their recognized antigens are unknown. TCRdb used MiXCR to reprocess the reads, holding one entry per CDR3 protein. Here the sample spans roughly 570,000 distinct CDR3 sequences, 40% being singletons. Specimen: cultured PBMCs, collected from culture after CMV antigen stimulation. The receptors shown here come from a human donor in good health (CMV status not recorded). Some clones in this sample may be carry-over from other donors' samples.

This clonotype has more than one count but fewer than ten. The chain uses TRBV5-5 and TRBJ1-3; D may be TRBD1 (6 bases). Germline V gives CDR1 SGHKS, CDR2 YYEKEE (reference sequence). Deletions cut 5 bases from V and 0 bases from J, with 18 bases between. This CDR3 is built from 17 residues. The CDR3 DNA sequence: TGTGCCAGCAGACCAGGGGCCTCGGTGAGCTCTGGAAACACCATATATTTT. Residues: CASRPGASVSSGNTIYF.

This clonotype was seen a handful of times. The chain recombines TRBV7-8 with TRBJ2-3; 11 nucleotides align to TRBD2. CDR3 length: 17 residues. CDR1 is SGHVS and CDR2 is FQNEAQ in the germline V gene. The J segment lost 0 bases and the V segment lost 5 bases, leaving 7 bases of the junction unmatched. The CDR3 spells CASSDTSGSRSTDTQYF. In DNA form, the CDR3 reads TGTGCCAGCAGCGATACTAGCGGGAGCCGGAGCACAGATACGCAGTATTTT.

The table lists this clonotype with a few counts. V is TRBV6-6 and J is TRBJ1-4; 7 bases match TRBD1. Germline CDR1 MNHNY, CDR2 SVGAGI (reference sequence). J gave up 10 bases and V 5 bases, and 7 bases lay outside the gene matches. This CDR3 spans 13 amino acids. The CDR3 here is CASSATGEGKLFF. The CDR3, as DNA: TGTGCCAGCAGTGCCACAGGGGAGGGAAAACTGTTTTTT.

This clonotype was seen a handful of times. This chain joins TRBV6-5 and TRBJ2-4; 8 positions match TRBD1. J lost 1 base, V lost 5 bases, and 10 bases had no gene match. In germline, CDR1 is MNHEY, CDR2 SVGAGI. The CDR3 extends over 17 amino acids. The DNA for the CDR3 is TGTGCCAGCAGTCCGACCGGACAGGGTAGCGCCAAAAACATTCAGTACTTC. Translation: CASSPTGQGSAKNIQYF.

The chain links TRBV20-1 to TRBJ2-1; 15 positions agree with TRBD2. The V gene's germline CDR1 is DFQATT and CDR2 SNEGSKA (reference sequence). The J segment lost 3 bases and the V segment lost 6 bases, leaving 9 bases of the junction unmatched. The CDR3 totals 17 residues. CDR3: CSALGLAGGPRYNEQFF. As DNA, the CDR3 is TGCAGTGCCTTAGGACTAGCGGGAGGGCCCCGCTACAATGAGCAGTTCTTC.

This clonotype came up once. V usage is TRBV20-1 and J usage is TRBJ1-5; maybe TRBD1 (6 bases). V dropped 3 bases and J dropped 7 bases, with 13 bases sitting between them. CDR1 DFQATT and CDR2 SNEGSKA come from the germline V gene (reference sequence). CDR3 length: 13 amino acids. CDR3 sequence reads: CSARMGAGQPQHF. CDR3 nucleotide sequence: TGCAGTGCTAGGATGGGGGCCGGGCAGCCCCAGCATTTT.

The rearrangement links TRBV20-1 to TRBJ1-1; D is ambiguous. Germline lookup yields CDR1 DFQATT and CDR2 SNEGSKA (reference sequence). The CDR3 is 14 amino acids. The V and J ends lost 3 bases and 1 base respectively, with 12 bases between them. CDR3 DNA sequence: TGCAGTGCTAGGTCTGACGGCACGAACACTGAAGCTTTCTTT. Translation gives CSARSDGTNTEAFF.

This chain links TRBV15 with TRBJ2-3; either TRBD1 or TRBD2 may supply D (6 bases each). Deletions cut 1 base from V and 4 bases from J, with 12 bases between. This CDR3 comprises 15 residues. The germline V gene has CDR1 LNHNV and CDR2 YYDKDF (reference sequence). The CDR3 coding sequence is TGTGCCACCAGCAGAGGGGGGGCTAGCGCAGATACGCAGTATTTT. The encoded protein is CATSRGGASADTQYF.

Many counts were recorded for this clonotype. This chain links TRBV7-8 with TRBJ2-3; 7 bases line up with TRBD2. The germline gives CDR1 SGHVS, CDR2 FQNEAQ. The CDR3 runs 16 residues. Trimming took 4 bases from V and 9 from J; bases not matched to a gene: 16. The CDR3 region has the DNA TGTGCCAGCAGCTATTCTGGGACTATGGTCATGGGAACGCAGTATTTT. It codes for CASSYSGTMVMGTQYF.

The chain uses TRBV4-2 and TRBJ1-1; D perhaps matches TRBD1 (5 bases). CDR1 LGHNA and CDR2 YNFKEQ come from the germline V gene. Trimming pared 1 base from V and 5 bases from J, leaving 11 bases between. The CDR3 is 14 residues long. The CDR3 bases are TGTGCCAGCAGCCAAGGGGATGAGGGGACTGAAGCTTTCTTT. Its translation is CASSQGDEGTEAFF.

This clonotype was counted a few times. The chain couples TRBV6-8 to TRBJ2-1, with 11 nucleotides matching TRBD2. Per germline, CDR1 MNHGY and CDR2 SAAAGT. The ends lost 6 bases at V and 3 bases at J; junction bases unmatched: 7. There are 16 residues in the CDR3. This CDR3 reads CASRPPLAGGYNEQFF. Here the CDR3 DNA reads TGTGCCAGCAGGCCCCCCCTAGCGGGAGGCTACAATGAGCAGTTCTTC.

DNA for the CDR3: TGCGCCAGCAGCCAATTTGGCGACGAGGGGGATGAGCAGTTCTTC. Its protein product is CASSQFGDEGDEQFF. The chain joins TRBV4-3 to TRBJ2-1, with a tentative D call TRBD1 (6 bases). Germline V CDR1 and CDR2: LGHNA, YSLEER. V was pared by 2 bases and J by 8 bases, with 16 bases between. The CDR3 totals 15 residues.

A few counts support this clonotype. This rearrangement joins TRBV7-2 to TRBJ2-7, with D tentatively TRBD2 (8 bases). The CDR3 sequence is 15 residues long. V was trimmed by 4 bases and J by 7 bases, leaving 20 bases between them. Germline CDR1 and CDR2: SGHTA and FQGNSA. Here the CDR3 DNA reads TGTGCCAGCAGCTCTCGGCGGGAGGCAGGGGGGGAGCAGTACTTC. Encoded protein: CASSSRREAGGEQYF.

V and J are TRBV11-3 and TRBJ2-5; D ambiguous. Trimming pared 1 base from V and 2 bases from J, leaving 8 bases between. In germline, CDR1 is SGHNT, CDR2 YENEEA. The length of the CDR3 is 14 residues. CDR3 DNA: TGTGCCAGCAGCTTAGGTTTTGGGCAAGAGACCCAGTACTTC. This codes for CASSLGFGQETQYF.

The rearrangement joins TRBV7-8 to TRBJ2-6, with 14 positions matching TRBD2. Losses at the gene ends were 5 bases for V and 3 bases for J; bases not matched to a gene: 6. Germline loops: CDR1 SGHVS, CDR2 FQNEAQ. This CDR3 contains 18 residues. For the CDR3, the DNA is TGTGCCAGCAGCCTACGACTAGCGGGGGGGCTTGGGGCCAACGTCCTGACTTTC. It translates to CASSLRLAGGLGANVLTF.

The chain recombines TRBV6-2 or TRBV6-3 with TRBJ2-7; weak D call: TRBD2 (5 bases). V was trimmed by 0 bases and J by 5 bases, leaving 8 bases between them. Germline V gene sequence: CDR1 MNHEY, CDR2 SVGEGT. The CDR3 has 13 amino acids. The CDR3 reads CASSYSLEDEQYF. CDR3 nucleotide sequence: TGTGCCAGCAGTTACTCGTTGGAGGACGAGCAGTACTTC.